These 15 T cell receptor beta chains were sequenced from one sample in a study of cytomegalovirus exposure and HLA in healthy donors. The study ran its PCR with 60 Vbeta and 13 Jbeta primers. Here immunoSEQ multiplex PCR was the method, and the copy in TCRdb shows in-frame clones only, minus some. The data contain 200,000 to 250,000 clones, 75% to 80% of them singletons. Sequencing was done on a sample of PBMCs. The receptors derive from a man aged 18 to 29 in good health and CMV-seronegative.

This clone turned up a few times. This chain uses TRBV7-9 with TRBJ1-1; D gene uncertain. Germline loops: CDR1 SEHNR, CDR2 FQNEAQ (reference sequence). The CDR3 loop spans 14 amino acids. Trimming cost V 1 base and J 4 bases, with 10 bases left between them. CDR3 sequence reads: CASSLVLSGTEAFF. CDR3 DNA sequence: TGTGCCAGCAGCTTAGTATTAAGCGGCACTGAAGCTTTCTTT.

CDR3 coding DNA: TGTGCTAGTGGTTTAGAGGGCGGGCAGCCCCAGCATTTT. This codes for CASGLEGGQPQHF. This chain joins TRBV12-5 and TRBJ1-5; no clear D. The CDR3 has 13 amino acids. CDR1 is LGHNT and CDR2 is FRNRAP in the germline V gene. Trimming removed 3 bases from V and 7 bases from J, with 10 bases in between.

This clone turned up a few times. This rearrangement joins TRBV6-6 to TRBJ2-5; 7 nucleotides align to TRBD2. The CDR3 sequence is 16 residues long. CDR1 MNHNY and CDR2 SVGAGI come from the germline V gene (reference sequence). Trimming cost V 0 bases and J 5 bases; bases outside gene matches: 9. The DNA of the CDR3 is TGTGCCAGCAGTTACTCGCTGGGCGGGAGTGGCGAGACCCAGTACTTC. Protein product: CASSYSLGGSGETQYF.

The chain joins TRBV6-5 to TRBJ1-1; TRBD1 agrees at 9 bases. Germline CDR1 MNHEY, CDR2 SVGAGI. Trimming cost V 6 bases and J 3 bases; bases outside gene matches: 8. The CDR3 is 15 amino acids. The CDR3 bases are TGTGCCAGCAGGCCAACAGGGGGCGAGTACACTGAAGCTTTCTTT. Its translation: CASRPTGGEYTEAFF.

The CDR3 region has the DNA TGTGCCAGCAGTGCCCCTACTAGCGGGGGGGCTCAAGAGACCCAGTACTTC. Residues: CASSAPTSGGAQETQYF. The rearrangement uses TRBV2 and TRBJ2-5; 13 positions match TRBD2. The germline V gene has CDR1 SNHLY and CDR2 FYNNEI. The trim removed 4 bases at V and 2 bases at J, leaving 7 bases unmatched. The CDR3 runs 17 residues.

The J gene is TRBJ1-1, the V gene TRBV9; tentatively, D is TRBD1 (5 bases). The CDR3 is 13 residues long. V was shortened by 2 bases and J by 5 bases, with 10 bases between the two germline ends. Germline CDR1 and CDR2: SGDLS and YYNGEE. CDR3 DNA sequence: TGTGCCAGCAGCGTCCCGGGGGTGACTGAAGCTTTCTTT. Encoded protein: CASSVPGVTEAFF.

The chain has TRBV19 and TRBJ1-5; 7 bases map to TRBD1. The CDR3 runs to 15 residues. CDR1 and CDR2 (germline): LNHDA, SQIVND (reference sequence). Trimming cost V 7 bases and J 3 bases; bases outside gene matches: 9. This CDR3 is CASTLEGTANQPQHF. The CDR3 DNA sequence: TGTGCCAGTACCCTAGAAGGGACAGCCAATCAGCCCCAGCATTTT.

V usage is TRBV10-3 and J usage is TRBJ2-1; 13 nucleotides align to TRBD2. The CDR3 has 17 residues. Trimming cost V 4 bases and J 3 bases; bases outside gene matches: 6. The V gene's germline CDR1 is ENHRY and CDR2 SYGVKD. CDR3 nucleotide sequence: TGTGCCATCAGTGCAACTAGCGGGGGGGCGGGCTACAATGAGCAGTTCTTC. It translates to CAISATSGGAGYNEQFF.

In this sample, this clone turned up a few times. V is TRBV19 and J is TRBJ1-5; maybe TRBD1 (6 bases). The CDR3 extends over 13 amino acids. V lost 5 bases and J lost 5, with 10 bases in between. CDR1 is LNHDA, CDR2 SQIVND, per germline (reference sequence). CDR3 loop: CASSWGPDQPQHF. The CDR3 coding sequence is TGTGCCAGTAGTTGGGGGCCGGATCAGCCCCAGCATTTT.

This chain uses TRBV30 with TRBJ2-7; 8 positions match TRBD2. Losses at the gene ends were 8 bases for V and 1 base for J; bases not matched to a gene: 4. The germline gives CDR1 GTSNPN, CDR2 SVGIG (reference sequence). This CDR3 region has 12 residues. The CDR3 coding sequence is TGTGCCGGAACTAGCGGATCCTACGAGCAGTACTTC. Translation gives CAGTSGSYEQYF.

This chain links TRBV19 with TRBJ1-5; tentatively, D is TRBD1 (6 bases). The CDR3 covers 15 residues. V was clipped by 4 bases and J by 2 bases, with 12 bases between them. The germline gives CDR1 LNHDA, CDR2 SQIVND (reference sequence). CDR3 protein: CASSNRGSGNQPQHF. The CDR3 DNA is TGTGCCAGTAGTAATAGGGGGTCGGGCAATCAGCCCCAGCATTTT.

The V call is TRBV19, the J call TRBJ2-2; D might be TRBD1 (7 bases). The CDR3 runs to 15 residues. V was trimmed by 5 bases and J by 2 bases, leaving 12 bases between them. Germline-derived CDR1 and CDR2 are LNHDA and SQIVND (reference sequence). Here the CDR3 reads CASSLTGTNTGELFF. CDR3 in DNA: TGTGCCAGTAGTCTGACAGGGACTAACACCGGGGAGCTGTTTTTT.

V gene TRBV6-1 combines with J gene TRBJ1-1; 7 nucleotides agree with TRBD1. Germline CDR1 MNHNS, CDR2 SASEGT. V lost 3 bases to trimming and J lost 2 bases; unmatched junction nucleotides: 3. The CDR3 runs to 14 residues. DNA for the CDR3: TGTGCCAGCAGTGACCACAGGGGTAACACTGAAGCTTTCTTT. Its translation is CASSDHRGNTEAFF.

The rearrangement joins TRBV12-5 to TRBJ1-5; D may be TRBD1 (5 bases). From germline, CDR1 is LGHNT and CDR2 FRNRAP. The CDR3 has 16 residues. Trimming shortened V by 0 bases and J by 5 bases, and 14 bases separated the two germline ends. The CDR3: CASGLVAQGNHQPQHF. Here the CDR3 DNA reads TGTGCTAGTGGTTTGGTGGCCCAGGGTAACCATCAGCCCCAGCATTTT. Full variable domain (missing parts from reference TRBV12-5 and TRBJ1-5): DARVTQTPRHKVTEMGQEVTMRCQPILGHNTVFWYRQTMMQGLELLAYFRNRAPLDDSGMPKDRFSAEMPDATLATLKIQPSEPRDSAVYFCASGLVAQGNHQPQHFGDGTRLSIL.

The V and J genes are TRBV7-6 and TRBJ2-1; D perhaps matches TRBD1 (5 bases). Looked up from germline, CDR1 is SGHVS and CDR2 is FNYEAQ. The V end was cut by 1 base, the J end by 4 bases, with 11 bases between. This CDR3 comprises 15 residues. The CDR3 region is CASSLDNRRYNEQFF. The CDR3 nucleotides are TGTGCCAGCAGCTTAGACAACAGGAGATACAATGAGCAGTTCTTC.